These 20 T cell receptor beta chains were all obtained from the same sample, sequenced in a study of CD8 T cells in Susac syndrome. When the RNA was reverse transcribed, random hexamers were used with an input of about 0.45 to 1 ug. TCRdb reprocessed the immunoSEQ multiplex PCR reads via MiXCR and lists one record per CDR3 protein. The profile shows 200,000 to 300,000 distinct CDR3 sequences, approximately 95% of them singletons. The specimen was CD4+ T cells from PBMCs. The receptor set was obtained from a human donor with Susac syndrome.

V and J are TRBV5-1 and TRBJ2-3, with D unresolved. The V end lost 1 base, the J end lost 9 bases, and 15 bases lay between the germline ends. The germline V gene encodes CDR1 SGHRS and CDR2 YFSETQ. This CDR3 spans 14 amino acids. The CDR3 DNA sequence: TGCGCCAGCAGCTTGTTTTGGAGCTTAGACACGCAGTATTTT. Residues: CASSLFWSLDTQYF.

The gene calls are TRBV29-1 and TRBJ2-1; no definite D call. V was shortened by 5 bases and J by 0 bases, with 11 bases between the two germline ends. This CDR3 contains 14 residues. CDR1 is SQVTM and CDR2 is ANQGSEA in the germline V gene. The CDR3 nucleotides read TGCAGCGTTCGGTCTAGGCGCTCCTACAATGAGCAGTTCTTC. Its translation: CSVRSRRSYNEQFF.

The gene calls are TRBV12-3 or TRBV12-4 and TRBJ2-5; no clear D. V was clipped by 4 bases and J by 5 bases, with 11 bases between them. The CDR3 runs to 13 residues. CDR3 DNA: TGTGCCAGCAGTTGGGTCTTTGAGGAGACCCAGTACTTC. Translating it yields CASSWVFEETQYF.

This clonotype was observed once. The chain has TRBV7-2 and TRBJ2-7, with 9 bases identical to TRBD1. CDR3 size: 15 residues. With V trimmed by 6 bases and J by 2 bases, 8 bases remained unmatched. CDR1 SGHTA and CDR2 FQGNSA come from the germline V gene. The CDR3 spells CASRSGTGLTYEQYF. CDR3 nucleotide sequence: TGTGCCAGCAGGTCCGGGACAGGGTTGACCTACGAGCAGTACTTC.

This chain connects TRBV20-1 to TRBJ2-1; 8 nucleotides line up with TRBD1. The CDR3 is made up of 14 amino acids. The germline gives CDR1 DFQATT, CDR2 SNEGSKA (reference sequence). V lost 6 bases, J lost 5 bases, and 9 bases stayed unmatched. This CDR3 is CSASRGQADNEQFF. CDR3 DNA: TGCAGTGCCTCACGGGGACAGGCTGACAATGAGCAGTTCTTC.

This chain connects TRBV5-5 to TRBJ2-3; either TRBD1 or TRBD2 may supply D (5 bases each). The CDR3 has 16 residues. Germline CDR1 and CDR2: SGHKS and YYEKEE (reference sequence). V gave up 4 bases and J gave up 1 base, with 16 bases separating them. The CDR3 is CASSRGQGDGTDTQYF. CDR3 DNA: TGTGCCAGCAGCCGTGGGCAGGGAGACGGCACAGATACGCAGTATTTT.

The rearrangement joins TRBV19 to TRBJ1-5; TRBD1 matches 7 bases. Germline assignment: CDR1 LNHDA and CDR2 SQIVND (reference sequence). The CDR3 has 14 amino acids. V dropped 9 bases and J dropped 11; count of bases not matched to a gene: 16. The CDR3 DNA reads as TGTGCCAGCCTCCACCGGCCAGGGGGAGAAGCCCAGCATTTT. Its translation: CASLHRPGGEAQHF.

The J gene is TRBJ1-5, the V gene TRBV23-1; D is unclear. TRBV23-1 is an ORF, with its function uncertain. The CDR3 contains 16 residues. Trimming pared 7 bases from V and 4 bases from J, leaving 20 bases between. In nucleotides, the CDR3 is TGCGCCAGCATTTGTGCATCGGACTTTGCTAATCAGCCCCAGCATTTT. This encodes CASICASDFANQPQHF.

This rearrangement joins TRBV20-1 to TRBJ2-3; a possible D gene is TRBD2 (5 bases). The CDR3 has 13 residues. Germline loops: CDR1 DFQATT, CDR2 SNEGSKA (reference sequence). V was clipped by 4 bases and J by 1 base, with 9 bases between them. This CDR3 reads CSAKDYRTDTQYF. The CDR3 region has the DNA TGCAGTGCTAAAGACTATCGCACAGATACGCAGTATTTT.

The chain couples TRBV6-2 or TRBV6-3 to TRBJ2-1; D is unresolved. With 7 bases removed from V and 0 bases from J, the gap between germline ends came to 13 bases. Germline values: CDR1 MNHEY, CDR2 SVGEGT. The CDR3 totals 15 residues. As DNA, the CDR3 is TGTGCCAGCAACCCCAGGTGGAGCTCCTACAATGAGCAGTTCTTC. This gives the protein CASNPRWSSYNEQFF.

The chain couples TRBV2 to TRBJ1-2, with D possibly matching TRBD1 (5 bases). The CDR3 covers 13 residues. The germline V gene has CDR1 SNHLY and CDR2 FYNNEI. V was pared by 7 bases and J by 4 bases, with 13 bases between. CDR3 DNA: TGTGCCAGCACCAGGGACCGGGGCTATGGCTACACCTTC. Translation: CASTRDRGYGYTF.

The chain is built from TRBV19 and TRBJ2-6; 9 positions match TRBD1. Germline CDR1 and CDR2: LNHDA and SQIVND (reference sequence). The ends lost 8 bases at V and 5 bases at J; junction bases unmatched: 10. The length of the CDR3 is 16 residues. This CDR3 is CASRTGATPWANVLTF. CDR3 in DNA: TGTGCCAGTCGGACAGGGGCGACTCCTTGGGCCAACGTCCTGACTTTC.

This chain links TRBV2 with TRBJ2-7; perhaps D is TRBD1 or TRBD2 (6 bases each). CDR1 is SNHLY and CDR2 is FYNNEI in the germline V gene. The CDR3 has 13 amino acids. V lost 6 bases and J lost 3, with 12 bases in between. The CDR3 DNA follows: TGTGCCAGCAGACAGGGACTTCTCTACGAGCAGTACTTC. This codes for CASRQGLLYEQYF.

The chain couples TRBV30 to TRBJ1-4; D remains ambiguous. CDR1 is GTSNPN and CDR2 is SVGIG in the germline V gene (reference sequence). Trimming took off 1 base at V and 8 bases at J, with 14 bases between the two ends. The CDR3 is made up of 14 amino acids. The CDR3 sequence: CAWSGDAGREKLFF. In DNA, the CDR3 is TGTGCCTGGAGTGGAGACGCGGGGAGAGAAAAACTGTTTTTT.

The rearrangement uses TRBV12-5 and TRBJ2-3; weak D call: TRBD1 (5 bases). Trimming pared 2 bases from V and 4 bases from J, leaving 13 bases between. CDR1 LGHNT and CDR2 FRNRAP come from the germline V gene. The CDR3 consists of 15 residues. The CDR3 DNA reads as TGTGCTAGTGGTTTGTGGGCAGGGAAGGCAGATACGCAGTATTTT. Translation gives CASGLWAGKADTQYF.

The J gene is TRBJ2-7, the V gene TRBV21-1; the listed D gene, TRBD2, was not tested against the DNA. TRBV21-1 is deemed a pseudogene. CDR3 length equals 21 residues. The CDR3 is CASRMFETEVNGLVQNYEQYF. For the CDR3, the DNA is TGTGCCAGCAGGATGTTCGAAACAGAAGTGAACGGACTAGTTCAGAACTACGAGCAGTACTTC.

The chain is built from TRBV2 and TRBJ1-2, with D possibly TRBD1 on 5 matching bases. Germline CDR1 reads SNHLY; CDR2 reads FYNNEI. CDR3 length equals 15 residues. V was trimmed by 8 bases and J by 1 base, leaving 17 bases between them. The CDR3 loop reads CASLSGVDGNYGYTF. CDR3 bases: TGTGCCAGCCTTTCGGGGGTTGACGGTAACTATGGCTACACCTTC.

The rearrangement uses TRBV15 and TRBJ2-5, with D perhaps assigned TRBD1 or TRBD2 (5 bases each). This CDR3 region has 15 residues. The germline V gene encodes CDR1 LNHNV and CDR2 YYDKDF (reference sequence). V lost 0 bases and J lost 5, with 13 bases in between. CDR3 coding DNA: TGTGCCACCAGCAGAGATACCGGGGCTTGGGAGACCCAGTACTTC. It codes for CATSRDTGAWETQYF.

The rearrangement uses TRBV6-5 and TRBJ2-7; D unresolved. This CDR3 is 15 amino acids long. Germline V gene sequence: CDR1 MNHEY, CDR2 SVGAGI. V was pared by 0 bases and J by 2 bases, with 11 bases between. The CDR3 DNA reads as TGTGCCAGCAGTTACTCGTCCCCAGCGACCTACGAGCAGTACTTC. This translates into CASSYSSPATYEQYF.

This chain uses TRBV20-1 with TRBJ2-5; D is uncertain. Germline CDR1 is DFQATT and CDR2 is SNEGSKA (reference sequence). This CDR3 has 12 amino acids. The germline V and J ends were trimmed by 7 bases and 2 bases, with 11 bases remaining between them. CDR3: CSVAQPQETQYF. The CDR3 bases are TGCAGTGTCGCTCAACCACAAGAGACCCAGTACTTC.